This T cell receptor (beta chain) was identified in a study of blood T cell repertoires in COVID-19. About the study: From the United States, Italy and Spain came samples of acute and convalescent COVID-19. Sources were T cells, B-cell-depleted T cells, or PBMCs; the material itself was cDNA or gDNA.

A Seattle source enrolled patients during active infection and followed them longitudinally. How the authors handled the data: The authors estimated nucleated cell counts from reference gene primer amplification. Generated by immunoSEQ multiplex PCR, the TCRdb table keeps only in-frame clones and is missing some. V, J and clone size are those of that table, while D and trimming were read from the DNA. The sample holds about 97,000 clones, roughly 92% seen once. Trimming at V came to 0 bases and at J to 3 bases, leaving 2 bases not matched to a gene. This CDR3 has 13 residues. Germline V lookup: CDR1 GTSNPN, CDR2 SVGIG (reference sequence).

The sequence was obtained from a woman aged 45-59 years with COVID-19, enrolled during active disease. What was sequenced was peripheral blood. The chain links TRBV30 to TRBJ2-7; 7 bases are a match to TRBD2. This CDR3 reads CAWSVGGGYEQYF. CDR3 DNA: TGTGCCTGGAGTGTAGGCGGGGGCTACGAGCAGTACTTC. Full variable domain (missing parts from reference TRBV30 and TRBJ2-7): SQTIHQWPATLVQPVGSPLSLECTVEGTSNPNLYWYRQAAGRGLQLLFYSVGIGQISSEVPQNLSASRPQDRQFILSSKKLLLSDSGFYLCAWSVGGGYEQYFGPGTRLTVT.